This paragraph reports one T cell receptor beta chain. This specimen belongs to a study of blood T cell repertoires in COVID-19. Background on the study: Italy, Spain and the United States were the sources of the convalescent and acute COVID-19 samples. From T cells, B-cell-depleted T cells, or PBMCs came the material, which was cDNA or gDNA.

Methods used by the authors: Estimation of nucleated cell counts was performed using reference gene primer amplification. TCRdb keeps only in-frame clones here, not all; method: immunoSEQ multiplex PCR. The V and J calls and clone size are taken from that table; D and trimming were inferred from the DNA. The repertoire holds about 290,000 clones, with just under 85% as singletons. After removal of 4 bases from V and 10 bases from J, the junction contained 10 bases not matched to a gene. Germline CDR1 LGHDT, CDR2 YNNKEL (reference sequence). This CDR3 has 16 amino acids. This receptor was obtained from a woman aged 45-65 years with active or convalescent COVID-19. The specimen was peripheral blood. The V and J genes are TRBV3-1 (or the pseudogene TRBV3-2) and TRBJ1-6; 10 positions match TRBD1. This CDR3 is CASSLRRGQGSSPLHF. The CDR3 DNA is TGTGCCAGCAGCCTCCGGCGGGGACAGGGGAGCTCACCCCTCCACTTT.